The clone carrying this T cell receptor (beta chain) showed up just a few times. Its antigen is undetermined. Unique molecular identifiers were built into the TCR beta cDNA libraries. Yield was about 500,000 cDNA molecules from around 1 to 10 million T cells. TCRdb reprocessed the PCR reads with MiXCR, giving one entry per CDR3 protein. The table has fewer than 700,000 distinct CDR3 sequences, roughly 46% seen once. This sample is part of a study of post-analysis software for immune sequencing data. Study conclusions and caveats: Comparison of patients with controls showed five TRBV segments more frequent in patients, TRBV5-6, TRBV5-1 and TRBV20-1 among them. Those with multiple sclerosis, the patient group, showed significantly lower normalized Chao1 diversity than controls. Strong same-batch co-clustering of samples appeared with F measure clustering.

Trimming took 0 bases from V and 9 from J, leaving 6 bases between them. Germline values: CDR1 SGHNT, CDR2 YENEEA. The CDR3 is 12 amino acids. The source is a girl aged 10-17 years with multiple sclerosis. The genes are TRBV11-3 and TRBJ2-1; no reliable D call. Material: blood. CDR3 residues: CASSLDLGEQFF. For the CDR3, the DNA is TGTGCCAGCAGCTTAGATCTAGGTGAGCAGTTCTTC. Supplemented by reference TRBV11-3 and TRBJ2-1, the full variable domain reads EAGVVQSPRYKIIEKKQPVAFWCNPISGHNTLYWYLQNLGQGPELLIRYENEEAVDDSQLPKDRFSAERLKGVDSTLKIQPAELGDSAVYLCASSLDLGEQFFGPGTRLTVL.